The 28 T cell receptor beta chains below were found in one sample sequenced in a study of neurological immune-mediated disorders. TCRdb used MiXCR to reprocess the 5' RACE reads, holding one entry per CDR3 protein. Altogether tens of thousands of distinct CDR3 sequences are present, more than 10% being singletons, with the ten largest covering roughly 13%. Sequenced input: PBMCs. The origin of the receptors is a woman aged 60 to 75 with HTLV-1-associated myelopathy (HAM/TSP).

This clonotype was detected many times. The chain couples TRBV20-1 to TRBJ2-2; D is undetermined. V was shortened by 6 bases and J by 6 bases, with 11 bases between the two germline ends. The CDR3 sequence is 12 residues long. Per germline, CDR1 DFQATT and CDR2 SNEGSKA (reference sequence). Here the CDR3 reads CSAPRFAGELFF. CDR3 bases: TGCAGTGCGCCCCGGTTTGCCGGGGAGCTGTTTTTT.

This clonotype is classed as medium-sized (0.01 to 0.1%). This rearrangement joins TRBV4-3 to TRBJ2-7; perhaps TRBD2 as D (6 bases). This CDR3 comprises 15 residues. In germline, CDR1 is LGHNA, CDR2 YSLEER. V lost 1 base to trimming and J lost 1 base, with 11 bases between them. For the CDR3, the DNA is TGCGCCAGCAGCCAAGGAGCAAGCGGGTCCTACGAGCAGTACTTC. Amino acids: CASSQGASGSYEQYF.

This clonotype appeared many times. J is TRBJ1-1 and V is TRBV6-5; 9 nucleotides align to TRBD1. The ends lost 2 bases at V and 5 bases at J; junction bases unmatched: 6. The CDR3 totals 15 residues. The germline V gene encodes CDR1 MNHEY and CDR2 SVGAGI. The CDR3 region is CASSYDGTGRTEAFF. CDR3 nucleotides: TGTGCCAGCAGTTACGATGGGACAGGGAGAACTGAAGCTTTCTTT.

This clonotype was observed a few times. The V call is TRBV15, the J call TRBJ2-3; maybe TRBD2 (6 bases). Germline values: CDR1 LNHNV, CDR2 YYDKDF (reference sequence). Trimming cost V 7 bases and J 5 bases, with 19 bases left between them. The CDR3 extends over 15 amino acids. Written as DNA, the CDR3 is TGTGCCACCAAAGGACTAACCGATGGAAAAGATACGCAGTATTTT. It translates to CATKGLTDGKDTQYF. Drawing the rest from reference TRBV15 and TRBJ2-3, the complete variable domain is DAMVIQNPRYQVTQFGKPVTLSCSQTLNHNVMYWYQQKSSQAPKLLFHYYDKDFNNEADTPDNFQSRRPNTSFCFLDIRSPGLGDTAMYLCATKGLTDGKDTQYFGPGTRLTVL.

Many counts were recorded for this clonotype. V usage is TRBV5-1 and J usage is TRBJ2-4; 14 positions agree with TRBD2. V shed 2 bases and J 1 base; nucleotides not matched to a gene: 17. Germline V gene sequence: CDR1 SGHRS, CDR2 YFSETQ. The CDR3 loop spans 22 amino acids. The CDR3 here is CASSFHGIPGLAGDTAKNIQYF. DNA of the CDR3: TGCGCCAGCAGCTTTCATGGAATACCGGGACTAGCGGGAGATACTGCCAAAAACATTCAGTACTTC.

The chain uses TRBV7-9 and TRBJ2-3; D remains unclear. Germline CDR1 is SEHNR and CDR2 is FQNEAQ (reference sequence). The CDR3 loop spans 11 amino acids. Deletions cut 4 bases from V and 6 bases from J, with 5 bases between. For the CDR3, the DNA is TGTGCCAGCAGCTCGTCGGATACGCAGTATTTT. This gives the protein CASSSSDTQYF.

DNA for the CDR3: TGTGCCAGCAGTTACTCAGGGGATAAGGAGACCCAGTACTTC. Translation: CASSYSGDKETQYF. The rearrangement joins TRBV6-2 or TRBV6-3 to TRBJ2-5, with D possibly matching TRBD1 (5 bases). Trimming took 0 bases from V and 5 from J, leaving 10 bases between them. Germline CDR1 is MNHEY and CDR2 is SVGEGT. The CDR3 totals 14 residues.

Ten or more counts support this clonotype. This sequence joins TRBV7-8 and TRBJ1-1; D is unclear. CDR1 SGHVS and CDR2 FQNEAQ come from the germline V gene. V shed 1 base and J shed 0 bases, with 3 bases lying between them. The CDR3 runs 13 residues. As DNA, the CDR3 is TGTGCCAGCAGCTTAGATCTGAACACTGAAGCTTTCTTT. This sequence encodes CASSLDLNTEAFF.

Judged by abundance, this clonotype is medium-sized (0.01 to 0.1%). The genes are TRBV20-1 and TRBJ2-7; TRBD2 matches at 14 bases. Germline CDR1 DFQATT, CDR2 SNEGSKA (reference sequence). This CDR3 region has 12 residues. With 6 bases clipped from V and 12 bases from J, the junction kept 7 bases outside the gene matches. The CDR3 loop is CSASGLAGGRYF. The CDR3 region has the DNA TGCAGTGCCTCCGGACTAGCGGGGGGACGGTACTTC.

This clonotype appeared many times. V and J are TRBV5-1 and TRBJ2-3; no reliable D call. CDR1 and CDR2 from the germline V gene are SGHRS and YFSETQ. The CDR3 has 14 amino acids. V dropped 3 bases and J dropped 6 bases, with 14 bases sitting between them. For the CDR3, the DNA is TGCGCCAGCAGCTCCTTAGGACCTCGGGATACGCAGTATTTT. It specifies CASSSLGPRDTQYF.

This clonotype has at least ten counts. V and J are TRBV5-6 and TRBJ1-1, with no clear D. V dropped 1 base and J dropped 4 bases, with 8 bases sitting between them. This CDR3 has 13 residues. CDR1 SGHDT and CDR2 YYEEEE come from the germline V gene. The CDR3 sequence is CASSLRRGTEAFF. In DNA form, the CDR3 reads TGTGCCAGCAGCTTGCGAAGAGGCACTGAAGCTTTCTTT. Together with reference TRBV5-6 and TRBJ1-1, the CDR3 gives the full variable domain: DAGVTQSPTHLIKTRGQQVTLRCSPKSGHDTVSWYQQALGQGPQFIFQYYEEEERQRGNFPDRFSGHQFPNYSSELNVNALLLGDSALYLCASSLRRGTEAFFGQGTRLTVV.

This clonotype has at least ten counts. The CDR3 reads CSVTTLMNTEAFF. The CDR3 DNA sequence: TGCAGCGTTACTACACTTATGAACACTGAAGCTTTCTTT. This rearrangement joins TRBV29-1 to TRBJ1-1; D is undetermined. The CDR3 sequence is 13 residues long. Germline V gene data show CDR1 as SQVTM and CDR2 as ANQGSEA. V gave up 5 bases and J gave up 0 bases, with 10 bases separating them.

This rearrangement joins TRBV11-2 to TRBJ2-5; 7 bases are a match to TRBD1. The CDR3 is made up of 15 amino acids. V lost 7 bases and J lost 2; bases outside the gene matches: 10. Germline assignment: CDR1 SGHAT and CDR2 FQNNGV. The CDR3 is CASTTGDGAQETQYF. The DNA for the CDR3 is TGTGCCAGCACCACAGGGGATGGGGCACAAGAGACCCAGTACTTC. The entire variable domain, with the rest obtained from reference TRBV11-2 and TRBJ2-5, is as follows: EAGVAQSPRYKIIEKRQSVAFWCNPISGHATLYWYQQILGQGPKLLIQFQNNGVVDDSQLPKDRFSAERLKGVDSTLKIQPAKLEDSAVYLCASTTGDGAQETQYFGPGTRLLVL.

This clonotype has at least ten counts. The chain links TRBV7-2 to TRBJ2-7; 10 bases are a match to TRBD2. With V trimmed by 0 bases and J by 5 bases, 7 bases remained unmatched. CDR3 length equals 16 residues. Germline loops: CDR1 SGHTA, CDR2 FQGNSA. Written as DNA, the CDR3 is TGTGCCAGCAGCTTAGCAGGGACTAGCGTTGGAAACGAGCAGTACTTC. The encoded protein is CASSLAGTSVGNEQYF.

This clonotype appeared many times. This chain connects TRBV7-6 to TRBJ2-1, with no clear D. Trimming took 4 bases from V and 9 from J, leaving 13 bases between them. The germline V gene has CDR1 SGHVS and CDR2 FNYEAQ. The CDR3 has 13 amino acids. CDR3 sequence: CASSSKSASEQFF. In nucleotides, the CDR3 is TGTGCCAGCAGCTCGAAATCCGCTAGTGAGCAGTTCTTC.

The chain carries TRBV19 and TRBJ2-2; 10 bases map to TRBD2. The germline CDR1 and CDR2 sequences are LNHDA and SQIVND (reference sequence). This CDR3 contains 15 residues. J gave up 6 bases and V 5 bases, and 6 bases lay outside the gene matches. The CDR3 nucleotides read TGTGCCAGTAGTTACGGCCTAGCGGGGGCCGGGGAGCTGTTTTTT. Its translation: CASSYGLAGAGELFF.

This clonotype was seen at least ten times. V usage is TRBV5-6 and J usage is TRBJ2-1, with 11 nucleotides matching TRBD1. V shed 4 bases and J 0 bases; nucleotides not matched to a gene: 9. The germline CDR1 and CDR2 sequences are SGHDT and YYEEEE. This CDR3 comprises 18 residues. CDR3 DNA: TGTGCCAGCAGCCGCGGGACAGGGGGTGCTATCTCCTACAATGAGCAGTTCTTC. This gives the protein CASSRGTGGAISYNEQFF.

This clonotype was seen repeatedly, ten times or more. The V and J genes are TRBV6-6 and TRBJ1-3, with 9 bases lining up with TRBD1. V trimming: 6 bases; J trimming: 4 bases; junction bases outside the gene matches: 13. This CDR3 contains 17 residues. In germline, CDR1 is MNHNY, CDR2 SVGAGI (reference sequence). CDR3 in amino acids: CASSQNPGTGMGNTIYF. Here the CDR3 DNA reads TGTGCCAGCAGCCAAAATCCCGGGACAGGGATGGGAAACACCATATATTTT.

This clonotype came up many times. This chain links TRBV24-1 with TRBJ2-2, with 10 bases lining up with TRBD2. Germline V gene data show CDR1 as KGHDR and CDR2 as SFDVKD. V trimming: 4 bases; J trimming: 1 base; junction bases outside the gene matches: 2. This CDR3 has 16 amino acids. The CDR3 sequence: CATSEAGGRNTGELFF. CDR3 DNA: TGTGCCACCAGTGAAGCGGGGGGGCGGAACACCGGGGAGCTGTTTTTT.

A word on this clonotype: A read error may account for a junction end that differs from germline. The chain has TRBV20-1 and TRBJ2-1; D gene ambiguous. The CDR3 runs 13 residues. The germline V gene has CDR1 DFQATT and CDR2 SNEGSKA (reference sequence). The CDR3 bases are TGCAGTGCGAGAGCCCCAATTAATAATGAGCAGTTCTTC. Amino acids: CSARAPINNEQFF.

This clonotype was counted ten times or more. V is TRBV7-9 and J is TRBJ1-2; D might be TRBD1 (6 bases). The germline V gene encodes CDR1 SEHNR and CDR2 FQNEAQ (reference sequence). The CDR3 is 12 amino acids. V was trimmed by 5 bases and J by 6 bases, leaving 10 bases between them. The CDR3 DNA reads TGTGCCAGCAGCCCCCCAGGGGATGGCTACACCTTC. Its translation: CASSPPGDGYTF.

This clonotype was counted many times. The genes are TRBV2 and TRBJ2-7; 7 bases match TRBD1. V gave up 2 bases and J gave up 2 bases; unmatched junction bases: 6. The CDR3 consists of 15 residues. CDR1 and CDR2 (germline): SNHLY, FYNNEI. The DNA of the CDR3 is TGTGCCAGCAGTGAACCCCTGACAGGGACCTACGAGCAGTACTTC. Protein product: CASSEPLTGTYEQYF.

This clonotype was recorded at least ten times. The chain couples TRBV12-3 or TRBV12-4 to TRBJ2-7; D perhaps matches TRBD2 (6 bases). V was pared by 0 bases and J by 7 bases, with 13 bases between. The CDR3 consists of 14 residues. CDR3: CASSLAWGVGEQYF. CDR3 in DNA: TGTGCCAGCAGTTTAGCTTGGGGGGTTGGGGAGCAGTACTTC.

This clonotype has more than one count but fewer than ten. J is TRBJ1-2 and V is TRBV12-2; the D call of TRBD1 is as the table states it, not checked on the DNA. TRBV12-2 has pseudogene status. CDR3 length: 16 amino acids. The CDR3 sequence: CASRFGPRRAGYGYTF. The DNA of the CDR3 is TGTGCAAGTCGGTTCGGCCCGCGGCGGGCAGGCTATGGCTACACCTTC.

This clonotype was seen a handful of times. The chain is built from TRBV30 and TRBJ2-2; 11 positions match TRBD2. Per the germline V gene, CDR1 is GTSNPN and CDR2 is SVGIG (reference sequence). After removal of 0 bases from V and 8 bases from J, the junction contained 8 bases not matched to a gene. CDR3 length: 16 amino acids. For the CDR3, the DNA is TGTGCCTGGAGTGTAGGTAGCGGGAGGGCTTCGGGGGAGCTGTTTTTT. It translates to CAWSVGSGRASGELFF.

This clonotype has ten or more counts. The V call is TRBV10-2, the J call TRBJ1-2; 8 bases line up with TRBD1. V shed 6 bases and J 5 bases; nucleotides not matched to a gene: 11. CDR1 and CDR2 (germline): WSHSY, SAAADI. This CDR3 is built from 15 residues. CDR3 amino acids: CASRRTGSTLYGYTF. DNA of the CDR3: TGCGCCAGCAGGAGGACAGGGTCTACTTTGTATGGCTACACCTTC.

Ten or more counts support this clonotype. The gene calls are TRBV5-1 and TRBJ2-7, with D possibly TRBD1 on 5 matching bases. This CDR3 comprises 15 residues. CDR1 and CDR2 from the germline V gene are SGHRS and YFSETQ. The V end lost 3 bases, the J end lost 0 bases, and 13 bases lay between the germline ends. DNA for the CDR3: TGCGCCAGCAGCTCCCAGGGTATGCTCTCCTACGAGCAGTACTTC. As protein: CASSSQGMLSYEQYF.

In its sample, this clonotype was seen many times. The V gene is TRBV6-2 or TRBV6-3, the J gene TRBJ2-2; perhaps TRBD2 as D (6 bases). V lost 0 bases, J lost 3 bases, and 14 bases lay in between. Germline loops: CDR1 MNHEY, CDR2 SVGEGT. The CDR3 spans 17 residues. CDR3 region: CASSYSLGGLDTGELFF. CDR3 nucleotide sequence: TGTGCCAGCAGTTACTCCTTGGGGGGTCTGGACACCGGGGAGCTGTTTTTT.